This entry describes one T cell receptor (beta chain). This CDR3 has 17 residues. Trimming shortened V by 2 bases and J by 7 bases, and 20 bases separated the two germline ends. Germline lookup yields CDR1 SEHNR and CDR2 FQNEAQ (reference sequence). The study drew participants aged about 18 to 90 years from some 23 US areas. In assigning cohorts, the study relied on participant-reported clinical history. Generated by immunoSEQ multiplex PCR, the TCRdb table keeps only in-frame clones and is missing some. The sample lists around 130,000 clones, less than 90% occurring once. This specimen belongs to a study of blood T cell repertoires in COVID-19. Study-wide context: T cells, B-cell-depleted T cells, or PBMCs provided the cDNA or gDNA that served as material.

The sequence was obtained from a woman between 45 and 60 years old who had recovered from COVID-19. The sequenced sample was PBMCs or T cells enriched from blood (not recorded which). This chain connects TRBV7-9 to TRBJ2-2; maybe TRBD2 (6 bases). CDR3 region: CASSLPRLGEGIGELFF. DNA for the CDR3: TGTGCCAGCAGCTTACCTCGACTAGGGGAAGGGATCGGGGAGCTGTTTTTT.